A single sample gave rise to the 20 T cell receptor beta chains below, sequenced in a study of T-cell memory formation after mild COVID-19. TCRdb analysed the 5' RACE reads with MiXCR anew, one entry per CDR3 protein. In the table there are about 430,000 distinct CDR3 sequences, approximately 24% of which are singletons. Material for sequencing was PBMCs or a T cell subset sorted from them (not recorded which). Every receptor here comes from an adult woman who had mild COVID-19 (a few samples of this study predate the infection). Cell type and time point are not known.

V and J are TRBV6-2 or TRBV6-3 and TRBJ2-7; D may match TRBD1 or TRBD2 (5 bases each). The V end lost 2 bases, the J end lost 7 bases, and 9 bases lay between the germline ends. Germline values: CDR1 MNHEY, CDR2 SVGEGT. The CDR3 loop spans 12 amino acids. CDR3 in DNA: TGTGCCAGCAGTTACGGGACGCCAGAGCAGTACTTC. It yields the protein CASSYGTPEQYF.

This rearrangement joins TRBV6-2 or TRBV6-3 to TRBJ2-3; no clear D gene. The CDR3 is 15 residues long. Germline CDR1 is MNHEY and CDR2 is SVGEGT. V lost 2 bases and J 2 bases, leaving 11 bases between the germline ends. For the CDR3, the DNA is TGTGCCAGCAGTTACGGCAGATACTTCACAGATACGCAGTATTTT. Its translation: CASSYGRYFTDTQYF.

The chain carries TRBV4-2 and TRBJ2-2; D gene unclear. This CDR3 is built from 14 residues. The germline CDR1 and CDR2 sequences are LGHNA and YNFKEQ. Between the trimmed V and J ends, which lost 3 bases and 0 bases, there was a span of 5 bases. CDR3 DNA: TGTGCCAGCAGCCATGGACCGAACACCGGGGAGCTGTTTTTT. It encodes CASSHGPNTGELFF.

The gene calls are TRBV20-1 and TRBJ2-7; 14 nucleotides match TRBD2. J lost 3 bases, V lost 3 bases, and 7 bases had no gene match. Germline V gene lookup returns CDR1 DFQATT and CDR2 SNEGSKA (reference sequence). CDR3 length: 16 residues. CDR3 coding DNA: TGCAGTGCTAGGCGACCGGGACTAGCGGGGGTCTACGAGCAGTACTTC. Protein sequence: CSARRPGLAGVYEQYF.

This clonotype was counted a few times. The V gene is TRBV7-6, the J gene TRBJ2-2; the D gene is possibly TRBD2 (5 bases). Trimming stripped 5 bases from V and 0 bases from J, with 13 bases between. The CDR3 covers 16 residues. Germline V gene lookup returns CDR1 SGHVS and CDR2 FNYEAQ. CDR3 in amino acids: CASSARPGTNTGELFF. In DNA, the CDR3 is TGTGCCAGCAGCGCTAGACCCGGGACGAACACCGGGGAGCTGTTTTTT.

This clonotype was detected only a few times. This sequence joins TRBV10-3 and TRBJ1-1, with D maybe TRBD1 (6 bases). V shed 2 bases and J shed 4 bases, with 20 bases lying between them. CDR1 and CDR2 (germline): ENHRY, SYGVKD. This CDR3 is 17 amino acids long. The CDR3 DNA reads TGTGCCATCAGTGAGCCCCGTGTGGGGGCGCGTTCCACTGAAGCTTTCTTT. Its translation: CAISEPRVGARSTEAFF.

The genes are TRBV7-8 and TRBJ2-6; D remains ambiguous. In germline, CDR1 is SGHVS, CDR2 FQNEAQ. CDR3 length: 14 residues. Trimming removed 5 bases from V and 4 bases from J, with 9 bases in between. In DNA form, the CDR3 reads TGTGCCAGCAGCCCCGAGCAGGGGGCCAACGTCCTGACTTTC. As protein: CASSPEQGANVLTF. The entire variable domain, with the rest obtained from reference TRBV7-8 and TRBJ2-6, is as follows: GAGVSQSPRYKVAKRGQDVALRCDPISGHVSLFWYQQALGQGPEFLTYFQNEAQLDKSGLPSDRFFAERPEGSVSTLKIQRTQQEDSAVYLCASSPEQGANVLTFGAGSRLTVL.

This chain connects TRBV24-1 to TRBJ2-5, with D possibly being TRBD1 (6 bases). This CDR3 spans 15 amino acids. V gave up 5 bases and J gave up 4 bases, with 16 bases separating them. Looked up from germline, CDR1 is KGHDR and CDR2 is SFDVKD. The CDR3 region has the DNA TGTGCCACCAGTGGAATGGACAGCCCTCTAGAGACCCAGTACTTC. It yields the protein CATSGMDSPLETQYF.

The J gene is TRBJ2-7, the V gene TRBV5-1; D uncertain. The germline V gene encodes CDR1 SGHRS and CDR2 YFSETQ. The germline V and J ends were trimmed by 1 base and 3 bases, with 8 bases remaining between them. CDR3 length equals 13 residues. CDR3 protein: CASSLPQSYEQYF. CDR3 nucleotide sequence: TGCGCCAGCAGCTTGCCACAGAGCTACGAGCAGTACTTC. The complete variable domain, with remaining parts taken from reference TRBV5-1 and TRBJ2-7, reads KAGVTQTPRYLIKTRGQQVTLSCSPISGHRSVSWYQQTPGQGLQFLFEYFSETQRNKGNFPGRFSGRQFSNSRSEMNVSTLELGDSALYLCASSLPQSYEQYFGPGTRLTVT.

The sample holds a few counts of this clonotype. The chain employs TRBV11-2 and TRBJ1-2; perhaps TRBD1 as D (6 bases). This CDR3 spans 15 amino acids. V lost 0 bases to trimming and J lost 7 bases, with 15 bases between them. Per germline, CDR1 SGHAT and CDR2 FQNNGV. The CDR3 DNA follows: TGTGCCAGCAGCTTAGATCACGCGGGGGCAGGTGGCTACACCTTC. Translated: CASSLDHAGAGGYTF. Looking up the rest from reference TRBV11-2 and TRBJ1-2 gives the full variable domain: EAGVAQSPRYKIIEKRQSVAFWCNPISGHATLYWYQQILGQGPKLLIQFQNNGVVDDSQLPKDRFSAERLKGVDSTLKIQPAKLEDSAVYLCASSLDHAGAGGYTFGSGTRLTVV.

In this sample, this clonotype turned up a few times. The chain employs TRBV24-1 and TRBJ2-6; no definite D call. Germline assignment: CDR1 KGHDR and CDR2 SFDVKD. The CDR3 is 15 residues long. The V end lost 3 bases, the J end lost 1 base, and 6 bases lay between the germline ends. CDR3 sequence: CATSDPASGANVLTF. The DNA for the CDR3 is TGTGCCACCAGTGATCCGGCTTCTGGGGCCAACGTCCTGACTTTC.

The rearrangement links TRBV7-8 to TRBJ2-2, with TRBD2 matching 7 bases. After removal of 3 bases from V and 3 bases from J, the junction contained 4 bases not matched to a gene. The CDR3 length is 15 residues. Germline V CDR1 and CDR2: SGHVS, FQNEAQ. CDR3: CASSLLRGYTGELFF. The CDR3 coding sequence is TGTGCCAGCAGCTTGCTGCGGGGGTACACCGGGGAGCTGTTTTTT.

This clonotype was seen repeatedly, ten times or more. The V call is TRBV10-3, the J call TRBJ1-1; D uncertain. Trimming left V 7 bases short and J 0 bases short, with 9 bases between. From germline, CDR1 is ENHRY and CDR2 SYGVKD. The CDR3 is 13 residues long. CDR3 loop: CAINSRMNTEAFF. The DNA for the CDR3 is TGTGCCATCAATAGTCGAATGAACACTGAAGCTTTCTTT.

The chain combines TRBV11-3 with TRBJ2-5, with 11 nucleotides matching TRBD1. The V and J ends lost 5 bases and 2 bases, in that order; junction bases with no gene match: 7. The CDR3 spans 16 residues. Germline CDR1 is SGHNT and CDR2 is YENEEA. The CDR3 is CASSARWDRGQETQYF. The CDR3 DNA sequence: TGTGCCAGCAGCGCACGTTGGGACAGGGGGCAAGAGACCCAGTACTTC.

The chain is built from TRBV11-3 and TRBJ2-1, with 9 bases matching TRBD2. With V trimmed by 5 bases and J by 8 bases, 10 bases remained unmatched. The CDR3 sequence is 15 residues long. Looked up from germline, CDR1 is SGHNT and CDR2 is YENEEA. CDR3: CASSRLAGRTHEQFF. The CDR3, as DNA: TGTGCCAGCAGCCGGCTAGCGGGAAGAACCCATGAGCAGTTCTTC. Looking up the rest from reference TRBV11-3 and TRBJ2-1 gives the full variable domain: EAGVVQSPRYKIIEKKQPVAFWCNPISGHNTLYWYLQNLGQGPELLIRYENEEAVDDSQLPKDRFSAERLKGVDSTLKIQPAELGDSAVYLCASSRLAGRTHEQFFGPGTRLTVL.

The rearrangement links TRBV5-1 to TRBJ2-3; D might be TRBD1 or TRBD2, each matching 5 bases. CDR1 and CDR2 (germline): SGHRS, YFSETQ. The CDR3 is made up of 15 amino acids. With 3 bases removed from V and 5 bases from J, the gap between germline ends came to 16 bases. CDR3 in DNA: TGCGCCAGCAGCTCCACGGGGCCCCCACAAGATACGCAGTATTTT. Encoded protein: CASSSTGPPQDTQYF.

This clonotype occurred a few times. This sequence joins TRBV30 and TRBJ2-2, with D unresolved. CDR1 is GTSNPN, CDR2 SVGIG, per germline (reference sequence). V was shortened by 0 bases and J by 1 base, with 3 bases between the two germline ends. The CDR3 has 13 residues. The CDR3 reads CAWSVWNTGELFF. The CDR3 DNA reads TGTGCCTGGAGTGTCTGGAACACCGGGGAGCTGTTTTTT. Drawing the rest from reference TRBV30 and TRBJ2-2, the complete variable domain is SQTIHQWPATLVQPVGSPLSLECTVEGTSNPNLYWYRQAAGRGLQLLFYSVGIGQISSEVPQNLSASRPQDRQFILSSKKLLLSDSGFYLCAWSVWNTGELFFGEGSRLTVL.

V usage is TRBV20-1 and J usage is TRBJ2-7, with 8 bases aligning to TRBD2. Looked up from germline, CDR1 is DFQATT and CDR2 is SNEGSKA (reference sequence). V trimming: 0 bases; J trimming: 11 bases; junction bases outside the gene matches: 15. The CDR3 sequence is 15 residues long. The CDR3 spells CSARDSSGSTRGEYF. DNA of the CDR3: TGCAGTGCTAGAGATTCAAGCGGGAGCACCAGGGGAGAGTACTTC.

DNA for the CDR3: TGTGCCAGCAGTCGGGGCGGAAGCGTCTACGAGCAGTACTTC. The encoded protein is CASSRGGSVYEQYF. The chain joins TRBV28 to TRBJ2-7; D possibly uses TRBD1 or TRBD2 (5 bases each). This CDR3 region has 14 residues. CDR1 and CDR2 from the germline V gene are MDHEN and SYDVKM. Trimming pared 5 bases from V and 3 bases from J, leaving 14 bases between.

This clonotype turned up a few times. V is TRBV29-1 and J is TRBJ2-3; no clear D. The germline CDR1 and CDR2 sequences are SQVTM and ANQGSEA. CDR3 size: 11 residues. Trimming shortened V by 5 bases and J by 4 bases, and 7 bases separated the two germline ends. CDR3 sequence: CSVRDPDTQYF. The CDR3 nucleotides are TGCAGCGTTAGAGATCCAGATACGCAGTATTTT.